This T cell receptor beta chain derives from a study of blood T cell repertoires in COVID-19. Sequenced by immunoSEQ multiplex PCR; TCRdb stores in-frame clones only, minus some. The table includes just over 650,000 clones, about nine tenths detected once. Points on this clone: Since a much larger clone is just one base distant, this may be a read error.

The length of the CDR3 is 15 residues. Germline V gives CDR1 MNHEY, CDR2 SVGAGI. Trimming cost V 4 bases and J 3 bases; bases outside gene matches: 5. The sequenced sample was peripheral blood. The sequence was obtained from a young woman with acute or convalescent COVID-19. The chain links TRBV6-5 to TRBJ2-7; 11 nucleotides match TRBD1. CDR3 in DNA: TGTGCCAGCAGTTCCTCCGGGACAGGGGGCTACGAGCAGTACTTC. Its translation: CASSSSGTGGYEQYF.